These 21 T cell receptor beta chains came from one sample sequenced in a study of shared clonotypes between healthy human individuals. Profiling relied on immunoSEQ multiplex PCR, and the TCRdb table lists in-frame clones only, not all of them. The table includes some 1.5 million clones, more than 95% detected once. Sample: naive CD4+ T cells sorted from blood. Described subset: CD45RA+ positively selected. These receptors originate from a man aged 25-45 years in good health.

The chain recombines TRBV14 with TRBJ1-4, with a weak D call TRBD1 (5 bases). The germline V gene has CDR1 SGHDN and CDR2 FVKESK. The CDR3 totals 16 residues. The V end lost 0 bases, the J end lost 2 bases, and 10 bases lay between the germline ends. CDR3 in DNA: TGTGCCAGCAGCCAAGAATTGGGGCGTACTAATGAAAAACTGTTTTTT. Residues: CASSQELGRTNEKLFF.

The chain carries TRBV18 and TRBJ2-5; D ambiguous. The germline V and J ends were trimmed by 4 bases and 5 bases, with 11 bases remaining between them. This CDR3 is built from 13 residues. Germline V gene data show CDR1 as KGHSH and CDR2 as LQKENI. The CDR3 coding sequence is TGTGCCAGCTCACTAGGCGGTGCGGAGACCCAGTACTTC. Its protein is CASSLGGAETQYF.

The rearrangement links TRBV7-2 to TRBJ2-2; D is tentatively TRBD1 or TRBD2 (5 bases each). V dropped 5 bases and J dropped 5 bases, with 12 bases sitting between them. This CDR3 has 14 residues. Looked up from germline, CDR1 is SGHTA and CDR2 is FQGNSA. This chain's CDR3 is CASSRTGTTGELFF. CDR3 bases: TGTGCCAGCAGCCGAACCGGGACGACCGGGGAGCTGTTTTTT.

The DNA for the CDR3 is TGTGCCAGCAGCTCGGGACCGGCGGGCTACACCTTC. Its translation: CASSSGPAGYTF. This chain links TRBV2 with TRBJ1-2; D possibly corresponds to TRBD1 (5 bases). V was trimmed by 6 bases and J by 8 bases, leaving 13 bases between them. The CDR3 spans 12 residues. Germline lookup yields CDR1 SNHLY and CDR2 FYNNEI.

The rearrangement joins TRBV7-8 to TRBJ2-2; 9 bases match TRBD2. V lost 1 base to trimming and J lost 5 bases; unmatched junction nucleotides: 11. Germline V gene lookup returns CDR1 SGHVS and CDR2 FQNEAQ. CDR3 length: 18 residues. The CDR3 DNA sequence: TGTGCCAGCAGCTTAGGCTTGGTAGCGGGAGACTTGACCGGGGAGCTGTTTTTT. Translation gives CASSLGLVAGDLTGELFF.

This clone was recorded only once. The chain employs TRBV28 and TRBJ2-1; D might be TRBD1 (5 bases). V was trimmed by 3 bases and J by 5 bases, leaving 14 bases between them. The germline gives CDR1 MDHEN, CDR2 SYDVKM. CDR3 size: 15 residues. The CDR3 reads CASSFRAAGHNEQFF. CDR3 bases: TGTGCCAGCAGTTTCCGGGCCGCAGGGCACAATGAGCAGTTCTTC. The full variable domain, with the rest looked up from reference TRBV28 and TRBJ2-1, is DVKVTQSSRYLVKRTGEKVFLECVQDMDHENMFWYRQDPGLGLRLIYFSYDVKMKEKGDIPEGYSVSREKKERFSLILESASTNQTSMYLCASSFRAAGHNEQFFGPGTRLTVL.

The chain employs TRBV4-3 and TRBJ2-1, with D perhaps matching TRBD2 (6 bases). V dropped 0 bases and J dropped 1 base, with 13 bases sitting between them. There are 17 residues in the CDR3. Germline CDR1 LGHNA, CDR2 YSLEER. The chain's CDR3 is CASSQDVVAESYNEQFF. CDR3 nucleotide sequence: TGCGCCAGCAGCCAAGATGTGGTAGCGGAGTCCTACAATGAGCAGTTCTTC.

Here the CDR3 DNA reads TGTGCCAGAGGCAGGGGACTAGCGGGGCTCCAAGAGACCCAGTACTTC. Translating gives CARGRGLAGLQETQYF. The chain recombines TRBV9 with TRBJ2-5; 13 positions match TRBD2. CDR1 SGDLS and CDR2 YYNGEE come from the germline V gene. The J segment lost 1 base and the V segment lost 8 bases, leaving 8 bases of the junction unmatched. The CDR3 is made up of 16 amino acids.

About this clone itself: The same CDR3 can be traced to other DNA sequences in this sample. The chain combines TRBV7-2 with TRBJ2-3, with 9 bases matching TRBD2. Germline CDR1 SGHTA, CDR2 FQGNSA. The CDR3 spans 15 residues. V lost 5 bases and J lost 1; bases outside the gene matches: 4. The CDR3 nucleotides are TGTGCCAGCAGCCCCTTAGCGGGAGGCACAGATACGCAGTATTTT. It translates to CASSPLAGGTDTQYF. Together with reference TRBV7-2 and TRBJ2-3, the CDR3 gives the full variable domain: GAGVSQSPSNKVTEKGKDVELRCDPISGHTALYWYRQSLGQGLEFLIYFQGNSAPDKSGLPSDRFSAERTGGSVSTLTIQRTQQEDSAVYLCASSPLAGGTDTQYFGPGTRLTVL.

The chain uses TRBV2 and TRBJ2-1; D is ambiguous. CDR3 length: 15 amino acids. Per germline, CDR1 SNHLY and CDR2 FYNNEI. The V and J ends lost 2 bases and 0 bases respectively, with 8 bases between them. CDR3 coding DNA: TGTGCCAGCAGTGAAATGAGGCCCTCCTACAATGAGCAGTTCTTC. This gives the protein CASSEMRPSYNEQFF.

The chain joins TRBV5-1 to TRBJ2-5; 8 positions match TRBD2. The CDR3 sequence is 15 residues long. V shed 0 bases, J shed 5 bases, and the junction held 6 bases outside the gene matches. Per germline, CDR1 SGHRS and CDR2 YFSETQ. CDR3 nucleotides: TGCGCCAGCAGCTTGGCGGGAGGGCCGGTTGAGACCCAGTACTTC. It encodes CASSLAGGPVETQYF.

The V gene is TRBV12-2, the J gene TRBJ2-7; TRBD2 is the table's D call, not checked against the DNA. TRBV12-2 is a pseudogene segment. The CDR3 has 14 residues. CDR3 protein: CASRLAGTRREQYF. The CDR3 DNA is TGTGCAAGTCGCTTAGCCGGGACTAGACGGGAGCAGTACTTC.

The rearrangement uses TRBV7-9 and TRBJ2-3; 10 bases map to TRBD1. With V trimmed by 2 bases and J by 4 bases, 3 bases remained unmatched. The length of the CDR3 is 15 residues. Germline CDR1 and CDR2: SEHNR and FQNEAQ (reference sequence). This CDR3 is CASSLRTGGADTQYF. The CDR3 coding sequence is TGTGCCAGCAGCTTAAGGACAGGGGGGGCAGATACGCAGTATTTT.

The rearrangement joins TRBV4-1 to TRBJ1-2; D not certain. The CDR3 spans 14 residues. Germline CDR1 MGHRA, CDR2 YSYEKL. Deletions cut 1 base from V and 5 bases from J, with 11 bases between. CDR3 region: CASSQANGQYGYTF. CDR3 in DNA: TGCGCCAGCAGCCAAGCTAATGGCCAGTATGGCTACACCTTC.

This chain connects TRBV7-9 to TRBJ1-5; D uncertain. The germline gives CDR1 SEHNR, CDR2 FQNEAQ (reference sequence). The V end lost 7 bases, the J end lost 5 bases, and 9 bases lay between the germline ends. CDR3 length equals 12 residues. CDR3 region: CASTLRDQPQHF. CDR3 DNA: TGTGCCAGCACCCTTAGAGATCAGCCCCAGCATTTT.

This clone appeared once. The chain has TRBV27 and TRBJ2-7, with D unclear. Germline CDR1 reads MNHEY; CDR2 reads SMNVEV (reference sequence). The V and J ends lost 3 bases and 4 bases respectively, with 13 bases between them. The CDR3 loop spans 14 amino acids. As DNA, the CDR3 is TGTGCCAGCAGTTTGAAGCCGGACGGGTACGAGCAGTACTTC. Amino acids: CASSLKPDGYEQYF.

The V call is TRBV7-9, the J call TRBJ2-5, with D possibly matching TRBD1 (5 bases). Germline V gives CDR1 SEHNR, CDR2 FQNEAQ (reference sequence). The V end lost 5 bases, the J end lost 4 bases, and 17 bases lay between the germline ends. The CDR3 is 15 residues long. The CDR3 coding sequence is TGTGCCAGCAGCCCGTACAGGAGCTCGGGAGAGACCCAGTACTTC. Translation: CASSPYRSSGETQYF.

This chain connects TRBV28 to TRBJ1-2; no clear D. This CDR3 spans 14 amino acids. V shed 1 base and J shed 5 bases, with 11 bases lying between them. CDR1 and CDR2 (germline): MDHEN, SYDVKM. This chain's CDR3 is CASSLYSTRYGYTF. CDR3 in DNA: TGTGCCAGCAGTTTATATTCTACTCGGTATGGCTACACCTTC.

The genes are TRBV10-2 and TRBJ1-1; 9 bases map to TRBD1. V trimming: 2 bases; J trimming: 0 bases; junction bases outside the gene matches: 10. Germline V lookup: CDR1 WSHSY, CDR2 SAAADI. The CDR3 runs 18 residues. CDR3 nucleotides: TGCGCCAGCAGTGAGCCAAGAGGACAGGGGACAATGAACACTGAAGCTTTCTTT. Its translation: CASSEPRGQGTMNTEAFF.

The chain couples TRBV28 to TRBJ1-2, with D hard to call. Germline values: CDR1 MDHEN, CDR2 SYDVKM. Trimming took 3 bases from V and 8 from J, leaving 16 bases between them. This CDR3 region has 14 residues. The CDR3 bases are TGTGCCAGCAGTTTTTTGGGCCTTCGCGGCGGCTACACCTTC. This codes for CASSFLGLRGGYTF.

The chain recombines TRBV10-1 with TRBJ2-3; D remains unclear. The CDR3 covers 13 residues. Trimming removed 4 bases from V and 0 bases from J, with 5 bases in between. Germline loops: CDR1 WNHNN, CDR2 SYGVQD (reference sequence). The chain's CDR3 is CASSVSSTDTQYF. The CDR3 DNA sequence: TGCGCCAGCAGTGTCTCTAGCACAGATACGCAGTATTTT.